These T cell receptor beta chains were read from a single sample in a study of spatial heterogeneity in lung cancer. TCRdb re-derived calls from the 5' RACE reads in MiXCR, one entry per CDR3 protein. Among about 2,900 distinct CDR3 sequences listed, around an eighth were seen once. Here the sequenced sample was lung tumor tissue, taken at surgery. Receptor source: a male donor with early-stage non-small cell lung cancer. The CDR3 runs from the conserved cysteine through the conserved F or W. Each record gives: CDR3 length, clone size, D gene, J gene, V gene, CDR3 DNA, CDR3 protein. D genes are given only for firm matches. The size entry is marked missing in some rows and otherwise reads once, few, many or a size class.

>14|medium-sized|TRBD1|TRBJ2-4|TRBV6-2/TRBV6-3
TGTGCCAGCAGTTATTACGGACAGGGCGAGGCTCAGTACTTC
CASSYYGQGEAQYF
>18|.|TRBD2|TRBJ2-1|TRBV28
TGTGCCAGCAGTTTCCTACACCCGGGGAGGGCGGGGTACAATGAGCAGTTCTTC
CASSFLHPGRAGYNEQFF
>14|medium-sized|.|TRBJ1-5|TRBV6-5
TGTGCCAGCAGTTACAGGGCTAATCATTTGTCCCAGCATTTT
CASSYRANHLSQHF
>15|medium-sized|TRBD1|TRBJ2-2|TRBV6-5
TGTGCCAGCAGCCGGGACAGGGAGGACACCGGGGAGCTGTTTTTT
CASSRDREDTGELFF
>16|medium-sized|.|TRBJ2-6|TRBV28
TGTGCCAGCGGGCCTTTTCTTGGCTCTGGGGCCAACGTCCTGACTTTC
CASGPFLGSGANVLTF
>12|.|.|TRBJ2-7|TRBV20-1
TGCAGTGCCGGAACCCCTCCCTACGAGCAGTACTTC
CSAGTPPYEQYF
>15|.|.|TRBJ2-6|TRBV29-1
TGCAGCGTTGGAGGATGGGGCTCTGGGGCCAACGTCCTGACTTTC
CSVGGWGSGANVLTF
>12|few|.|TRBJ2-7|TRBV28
TGTGCCAGCAGTTTGCCGGGTAACGAGCAGTACTTC
CASSLPGNEQYF
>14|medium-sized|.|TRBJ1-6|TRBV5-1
TGCGCCAGCAGCTTGGACAGGGTGGGTTCACCCCTCCACTTT
CASSLDRVGSPLHF
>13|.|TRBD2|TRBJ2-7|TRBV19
TGTGCCAGTAGCTCCCCCGGGACTAGAAAGCAGTACTTC
CASSSPGTRKQYF
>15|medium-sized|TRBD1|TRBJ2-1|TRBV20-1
TGCAGTGTCCCGGACAGGGGGGAACCCTACAATGAGCAGTTCTTC
CSVPDRGEPYNEQFF
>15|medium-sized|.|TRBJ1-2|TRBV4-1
TGCGCCAGCAGCCAAGAGAGGCCGGGCCTATATGGCTACACCTTC
CASSQERPGLYGYTF
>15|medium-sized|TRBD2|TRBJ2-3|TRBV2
TGTGCCAGCAGCCGGGGACTAGCGTTCGCAGATACGCAGTATTTT
CASSRGLAFADTQYF
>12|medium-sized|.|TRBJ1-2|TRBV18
TGTGCCAGCTCACCAGTTCCCTATGGCTACACCTTC
CASSPVPYGYTF
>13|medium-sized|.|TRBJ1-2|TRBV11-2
TGTGCCAGCAGCTTTCAGGATTTCTATGGCTACACCTTC
CASSFQDFYGYTF
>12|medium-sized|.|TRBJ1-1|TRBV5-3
TGTGCCAGAAGCTTGGGGACAGTTGAAGCTTTCTTT
CARSLGTVEAFF
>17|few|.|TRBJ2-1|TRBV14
TGTGCCAGCAGCCCACCGATCGGCCAGCGGGCTCGCAATGAGCAGTTCTTC
CASSPPIGQRARNEQFF
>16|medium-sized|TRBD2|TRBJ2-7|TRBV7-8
TGTGCCAGCAGCTTAGCGGTGGCTAGCGGGAGGTACGAGCAGTACTTC
CASSLAVASGRYEQYF
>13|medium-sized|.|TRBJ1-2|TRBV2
TGTGCCAGCAGTGAGCCATATAACTATGGCTACACCTTC
CASSEPYNYGYTF
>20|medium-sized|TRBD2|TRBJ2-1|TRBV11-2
TGTGCCAGCAGCCTCAGGGGGCCGAAGACCAAGCGGGAGGGTAAAAATGAGCAGTTCTTC
CASSLRGPKTKREGKNEQFF
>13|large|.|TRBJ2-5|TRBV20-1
TGCAGTGCTGCCGGACTTATTCAAGAGACCCAGTACTTC
CSAAGLIQETQYF
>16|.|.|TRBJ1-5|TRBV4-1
TGCGCCAGCAGCCAAGATAGGGAGAACATCATTGAGCCCCAGCATTTT
CASSQDRENIIEPQHF
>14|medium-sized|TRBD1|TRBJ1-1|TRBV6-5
TGTGCCAGCAGTTACGGGACAGGGTATGCTGAAGCTTTCTTT
CASSYGTGYAEAFF
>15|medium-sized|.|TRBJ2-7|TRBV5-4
TGTGCCAGCAGCCCAGGGGGGGGAAGCTCCTACGAGCAGTACTTC
CASSPGGGSSYEQYF
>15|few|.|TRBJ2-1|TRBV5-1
TGCGCCAGCATCCCGGACATCGGAGTCGGCAATGAGCAGTTCTTC
CASIPDIGVGNEQFF
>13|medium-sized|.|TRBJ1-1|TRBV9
TGTGCCAGCAGCCCTACCTGGAACACTGAAGCTTTCTTT
CASSPTWNTEAFF
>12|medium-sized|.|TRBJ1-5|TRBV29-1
TGCAGCGTTGAGGCAGGAGGGACGGCCCAGCATTTT
CSVEAGGTAQHF
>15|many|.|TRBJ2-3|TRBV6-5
TGTGCCAGCAGATTCGGCCTAGCGAGCACAGATACGCAGTATTTT
CASRFGLASTDTQYF
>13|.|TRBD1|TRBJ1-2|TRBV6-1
TGTGCCAGCTATGGGACAGACAACTATGGCTACACCTTC
CASYGTDNYGYTF
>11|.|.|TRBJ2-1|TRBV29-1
TGCAGCGTTTCTAGGGGGGATGAGCAGTTCTTC
CSVSRGDEQFF
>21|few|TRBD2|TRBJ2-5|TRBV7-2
TGTGCCAGCAGCTTAGAGCCGAATGGGGTACTAGCGGGGGGCTACGAAGAGACCCAGTACTTC
CASSLEPNGVLAGGYEETQYF
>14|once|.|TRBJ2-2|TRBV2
TGTGCCAGCAGTGATAGGTTGGGCACCGGGGAGCTGTTTTTT
CASSDRLGTGELFF
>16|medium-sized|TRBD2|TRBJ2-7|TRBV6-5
TGTGCCAGCAGCCGTCAGACTAGCGGGCGCTTCTACGAGCAGTACTTC
CASSRQTSGRFYEQYF
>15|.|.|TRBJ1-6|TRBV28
TGTGCCAGCTCTTGGGGCCAGAGCTATAATTCACCCCTCCACTTT
CASSWGQSYNSPLHF
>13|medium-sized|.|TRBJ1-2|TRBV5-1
TGCGCCAGCAGCTTGGAGGCCGGGTCTGGCTACACCTTC
CASSLEAGSGYTF
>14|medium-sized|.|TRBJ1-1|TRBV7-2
TGTGCCAGCAGCTTCTCTTCCAGGGCGACTGAAGCTTTCTTT
CASSFSSRATEAFF
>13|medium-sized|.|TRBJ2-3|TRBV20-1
TGCAGTGCTAGGACCCCTAGCACAGATACGCAGTATTTT
CSARTPSTDTQYF
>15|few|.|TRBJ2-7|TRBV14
TGTGCCAGCAGCCAAGTGGCCGGGCTTTCCTACGAGCAGTACTTC
CASSQVAGLSYEQYF
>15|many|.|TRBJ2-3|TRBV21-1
TGTGCCAGCAGCAAAGGAGGACATCCCACAGATACGCAGTATTTT
CASSKGGHPTDTQYF
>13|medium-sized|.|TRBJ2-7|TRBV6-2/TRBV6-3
TGTGCCAGCAGGGGTGGGACTGACTACGAGCAGTACTTC
CASRGGTDYEQYF
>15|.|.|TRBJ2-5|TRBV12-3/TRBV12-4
TGTGCCAGCAGTTTTGGCGACAGGTCCCAAGAGACCCAGTACTTC
CASSFGDRSQETQYF
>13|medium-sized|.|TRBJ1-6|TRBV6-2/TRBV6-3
TGTGCCAGCAGTAACTACGAGGATTCACCCCTCCACTTT
CASSNYEDSPLHF